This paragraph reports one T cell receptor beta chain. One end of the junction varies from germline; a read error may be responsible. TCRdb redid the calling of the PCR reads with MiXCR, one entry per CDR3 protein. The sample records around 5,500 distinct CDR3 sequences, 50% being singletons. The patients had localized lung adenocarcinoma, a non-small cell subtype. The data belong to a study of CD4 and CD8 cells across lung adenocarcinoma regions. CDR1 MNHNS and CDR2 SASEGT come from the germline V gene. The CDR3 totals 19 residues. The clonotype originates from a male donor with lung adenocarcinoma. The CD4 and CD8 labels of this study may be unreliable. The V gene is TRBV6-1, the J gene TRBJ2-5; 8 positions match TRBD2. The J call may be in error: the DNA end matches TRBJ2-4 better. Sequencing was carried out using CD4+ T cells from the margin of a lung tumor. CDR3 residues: CASSEFGGSGGLDKDIQYF. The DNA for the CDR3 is TGTGCCAGCAGTGAATTCGGGGGGAGCGGGGGCTTAGACAAAGACATTCAGTACTTC.